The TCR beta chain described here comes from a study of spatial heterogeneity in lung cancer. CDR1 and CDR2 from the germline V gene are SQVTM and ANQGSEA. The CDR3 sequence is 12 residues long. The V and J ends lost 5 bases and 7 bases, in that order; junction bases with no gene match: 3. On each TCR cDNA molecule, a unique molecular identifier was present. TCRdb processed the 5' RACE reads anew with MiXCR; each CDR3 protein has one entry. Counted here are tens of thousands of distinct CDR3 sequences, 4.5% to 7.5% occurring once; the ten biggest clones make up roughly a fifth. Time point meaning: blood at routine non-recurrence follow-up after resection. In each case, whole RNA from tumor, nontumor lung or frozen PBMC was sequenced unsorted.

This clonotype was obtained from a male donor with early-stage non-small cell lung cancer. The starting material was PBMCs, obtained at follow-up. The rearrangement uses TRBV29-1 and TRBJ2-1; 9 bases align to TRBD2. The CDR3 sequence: CSVRGGGNEQFF. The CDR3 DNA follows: TGCAGCGTTCGCGGGGGGGGAAATGAGCAGTTCTTC.